The 23 T cell receptor beta chains in this list originate from one sample, sequenced in a study of glioma-infiltrating T cells. TCR alpha and beta CDR3 regions were amplified from RNA using iRepertoire nested multiplex PCR. TCRdb recomputed calls from the multiplex PCR reads with MiXCR, one row per CDR3 protein. The data contain approximately 400,000 distinct CDR3 sequences, 41% of them singletons. The sequenced material came from glioma tissue, nonneoplastic brain tissue, or PBMCs (not recorded which). Every receptor here comes from a human donor with low-grade glioma or glioblastoma, undergoing nonglioma brain surgery, or in good health (not recorded which).

This clonotype was detected ten times or more. The rearrangement uses TRBV28 and TRBJ2-7, with TRBD1 as a possible D gene (5 bases). The CDR3 runs 16 residues. V lost 5 bases and J 3 bases, leaving 20 bases between the germline ends. Looked up from germline, CDR1 is MDHEN and CDR2 is SYDVKM. CDR3 sequence: CASSLNQGAFVYEQYF. In DNA form, the CDR3 reads TGTGCCAGCAGTCTCAACCAGGGTGCCTTCGTCTACGAGCAGTACTTC.

This clonotype was detected many times. This rearrangement joins TRBV6-1 to TRBJ2-3; tentatively, D is TRBD1 or TRBD2 (5 bases each). The germline V gene encodes CDR1 MNHNS and CDR2 SASEGT. With 0 bases removed from V and 4 bases from J, the gap between germline ends came to 11 bases. This CDR3 region has 15 residues. Here the CDR3 reads CASSEALTAADTQYF. CDR3 DNA sequence: TGTGCCAGCAGTGAAGCGCTGACAGCGGCAGATACGCAGTATTTT.

The chain is built from TRBV4-1 and TRBJ2-7, with 13 bases matching TRBD2. The CDR3 contains 17 residues. The germline CDR1 and CDR2 sequences are MGHRA and YSYEKL. The junction had 8 bases not matched to a gene; V was cut back by 4 bases and J by 2 bases. The CDR3 loop reads CASSRSGTSGDPYEQYF. Here the CDR3 DNA reads TGCGCCAGCAGCCGTAGTGGGACTAGCGGGGACCCCTACGAGCAGTACTTC.

The rearrangement links TRBV4-2 to TRBJ2-7; 8 nucleotides line up with TRBD2. Germline V gives CDR1 LGHNA, CDR2 YNFKEQ. The ends lost 0 bases at V and 3 bases at J; junction bases unmatched: 4. CDR3 length: 15 amino acids. CDR3 nucleotides: TGTGCCAGCAGCCAAGAAGCAGCGGGGGACTACGAGCAGTACTTC. It specifies CASSQEAAGDYEQYF.

This sequence joins TRBV12-3 or TRBV12-4 and TRBJ2-4; TRBD2 is a possible D gene (5 bases). V was clipped by 6 bases and J by 10 bases, with 16 bases between them. CDR3 length equals 13 residues. The CDR3 sequence is CASSPAETPIQYF. The CDR3 DNA follows: TGTGCCAGCAGCCCAGCGGAGACACCAATTCAGTACTTC.

In its sample, this clonotype was seen a few times. The chain employs TRBV7-2 and TRBJ2-1; D is possibly TRBD1 (5 bases). CDR3 size: 13 residues. Germline CDR1 reads SGHTA; CDR2 reads FQGNSA. V was clipped by 3 bases and J by 9 bases, with 12 bases between them. The CDR3 region has the DNA TGTGCCAGCAGCTTCATCAGGGCGATTGAGCAGTTCTTC. It encodes CASSFIRAIEQFF. The full variable domain, completed using reference TRBV7-2 and TRBJ2-1, is GAGVSQSPSNKVTEKGKDVELRCDPISGHTALYWYRQSLGQGLEFLIYFQGNSAPDKSGLPSDRFSAERTGGSVSTLTIQRTQQEDSAVYLCASSFIRAIEQFFGPGTRLTVL.

This chain connects TRBV11-2 to TRBJ2-1, with unresolved D. Per the germline V gene, CDR1 is SGHAT and CDR2 is FQNNGV. CDR3 size: 14 residues. Trimming took 1 base from V and 7 from J, leaving 11 bases between them. CDR3 protein: CASSLGEAENEQFF. The DNA for the CDR3 is TGTGCCAGCAGCTTAGGAGAGGCAGAGAATGAGCAGTTCTTC.

A few counts support this clonotype. The V gene is TRBV11-2, the J gene TRBJ2-3; D call uncertain. Between the trimmed V and J ends, which lost 2 bases and 2 bases, there was a span of 8 bases. The CDR3 has 14 amino acids. CDR1 is SGHAT, CDR2 FQNNGV, per germline. CDR3 sequence (DNA): TGTGCCAGCAGCTTAAATTCCCCCACAGATACGCAGTATTTT. It codes for CASSLNSPTDTQYF.

This clonotype came up a few times. This chain links TRBV10-3 with TRBJ1-4; 7 nucleotides align to TRBD1. Trimming at V came to 2 bases and at J to 4 bases, leaving 1 base not matched to a gene. In germline, CDR1 is ENHRY, CDR2 SYGVKD. The CDR3 sequence is 14 residues long. Here the CDR3 DNA reads TGTGCCATCAGTGAGGGGGACAGTAATGAAAAACTGTTTTTT. This encodes CAISEGDSNEKLFF.

On this clonotype itself: A single base separates this from a much larger clone, so it may be a read error. The genes are TRBV6-1 and TRBJ1-2; no reliable D call. The CDR3 runs to 15 residues. The V gene's germline CDR1 is MNHNS and CDR2 SASEGT. V lost 5 bases and J lost 3, with 16 bases in between. The DNA for the CDR3 is TGTGCCAGCAGTCCCCTCCCGGGTGGATACTATGGCTACACCTTC. This encodes CASSPLPGGYYGYTF.

As for this clonotype: At one boundary the junction diverges from the germline segment, which might be a read error. This chain joins TRBV25-1 and TRBJ1-1; perhaps TRBD1 as D (6 bases). CDR3 size: 14 residues. Per germline, CDR1 MGHDK and CDR2 SYGVNS. CDR3 bases: TGTGCCAGCAGTGCGACAGGATGGGACACTAAAGCTTTCTTT. It is translated as CASSATGWDTKAFF.

This clonotype has ten or more counts. CDR3 residues: CSARDFADYGYTF. The DNA of the CDR3 is TGCAGTGCTAGAGATTTTGCCGACTATGGCTACACCTTC. The chain has TRBV20-1 and TRBJ1-2; D is ambiguous. V lost 0 bases, J lost 3 bases, and 8 bases lay in between. CDR1 DFQATT and CDR2 SNEGSKA come from the germline V gene (reference sequence). The CDR3 length is 13 residues.

V usage is TRBV4-1 and J usage is TRBJ1-1; no clear D gene. This CDR3 has 14 residues. CDR1 and CDR2 (germline): MGHRA, YSYEKL. Trimming took 4 bases from V and 6 from J, leaving 15 bases between them. The CDR3 nucleotides read TGCGCCAGCAGCCCTGTTCATGGAAGCTCTGAAGCTTTCTTT. It encodes CASSPVHGSSEAFF.

This clonotype was counted ten times or more. The chain's CDR3 is CASRMGTGTDNEQFF. In DNA form, the CDR3 reads TGTGCCAGCAGAATGGGGACAGGAACCGACAATGAGCAGTTCTTC. This chain links TRBV28 with TRBJ2-1, with 8 nucleotides matching TRBD1. The CDR3 length is 15 residues. The ends lost 6 bases at V and 5 bases at J; junction bases unmatched: 9. In germline, CDR1 is MDHEN, CDR2 SYDVKM.

Details on this clonotype: It may be a read error: a sequence one base away is much more abundant. The V and J genes are TRBV28 and TRBJ1-1; D is uncertain. The CDR3 is 14 amino acids. Trimming removed 3 bases at V and 4 bases at J, with 12 bases between. Per the germline V gene, CDR1 is MDHEN and CDR2 is SYDVKM. CDR3 bases: TGTGCCAGCAGTTTCAGCCCTAGGGTCACTGAAGCTTTCTTT. Protein product: CASSFSPRVTEAFF.

In regard to this clonotype: A read error may be the cause here, since a much bigger clone is one base away. The chain is built from TRBV6-1 and TRBJ2-7; 9 positions agree with TRBD2. The CDR3 runs to 14 residues. Germline CDR1 is MNHNS and CDR2 is SASEGT. The DNA for the CDR3 is TGTGCCAGCAGTCGGAGCGGGAGGAGATACGGGCAGTACTTC. Its translation: CASSRSGRRYGQYF.

This clonotype was observed at least ten times. The chain recombines TRBV6-1 with TRBJ1-2; the D gene is possibly TRBD1 (5 bases). V dropped 6 bases and J dropped 7 bases, with 12 bases sitting between them. This CDR3 is built from 12 residues. CDR1 MNHNS and CDR2 SASEGT come from the germline V gene. CDR3 residues: CASSQSGGGYTF. Here the CDR3 DNA reads TGTGCCAGCAGCCAATCCGGGGGTGGCTACACCTTC.

The CDR3 DNA reads as TGTGCCAGCAGGGCGACAGGGGGCGCGACTAGCTACACCTTC. Its protein product is CASRATGGATSYTF. The gene calls are TRBV2 and TRBJ1-2, with 10 nucleotides matching TRBD1. V dropped 6 bases and J dropped 9; count of bases not matched to a gene: 10. This CDR3 spans 14 amino acids. Germline V CDR1 and CDR2: SNHLY, FYNNEI. Together with reference TRBV2 and TRBJ1-2, the CDR3 gives the full variable domain: EPEVTQTPSHQVTQMGQEVILRCVPISNHLYFYWYRQILGQKVEFLVSFYNNEISEKSEIFDDQFSVERPDGSNFTLKIRSTKLEDSAMYFCASRATGGATSYTFGSGTRLTVV.

The chain employs TRBV7-2 and TRBJ2-1; TRBD2 matches 14 bases. Germline CDR1 SGHTA, CDR2 FQGNSA. There are 17 residues in the CDR3. With V trimmed by 5 bases and J by 4 bases, 7 bases remained unmatched. CDR3 in DNA: TGTGCCAGCAGCCCCGGGACTAGCGGGGGCCCTTACAATGAGCAGTTCTTC. Translated, it gives CASSPGTSGGPYNEQFF.

This clonotype was observed a few times. This chain links TRBV6-2 or TRBV6-3 with TRBJ1-2; 7 positions match TRBD1. Germline assignment: CDR1 MNHEY and CDR2 SVGEGT. V was clipped by 5 bases and J by 7 bases; unmatched bases: 10. CDR3 length: 14 residues. The CDR3 reads CASSGTAELSGYTF. In DNA form, the CDR3 reads TGTGCCAGCAGTGGGACAGCCGAACTATCTGGCTACACCTTC.

Note on this clonotype: Just one base apart from a much larger clone, this may be a read error. The chain recombines TRBV6-6 with TRBJ2-7; no clear D gene. The CDR3 runs 13 residues. Germline V CDR1 and CDR2: MNHNY, SVGAGI (reference sequence). The germline V and J ends were trimmed by 2 bases and 7 bases, with 12 bases remaining between them. CDR3 residues: CASSYGLPREQYF. The CDR3 DNA is TGTGCCAGCAGTTACGGCTTACCCCGGGAGCAGTACTTC.

Notes on this clonotype: One end of the junction does not line up with germline, which may come from a read error. This chain links TRBV24-1 with TRBJ2-1; TRBD2 matches 9 bases. The CDR3 has 16 residues. Germline V gene data show CDR1 as KGHDR and CDR2 as SFDVKD. CDR3 amino acids: CATSDPRLAANNEQSF. CDR3 nucleotide sequence: TGTGCCACCAGTGATCCCCGACTAGCGGCGAACAATGAGCAGTCCTTC.

DNA for the CDR3: TGTGCCAGCAGTTTTGCCGGGACTAGGAATGAGCAGTTCTTC. Amino acids: CASSFAGTRNEQFF. The chain combines TRBV27 with TRBJ2-1; 8 bases are a match to TRBD2. Germline values: CDR1 MNHEY, CDR2 SMNVEV (reference sequence). The CDR3 runs 14 residues. The trim removed 3 bases at V and 7 bases at J, leaving 5 bases unmatched.